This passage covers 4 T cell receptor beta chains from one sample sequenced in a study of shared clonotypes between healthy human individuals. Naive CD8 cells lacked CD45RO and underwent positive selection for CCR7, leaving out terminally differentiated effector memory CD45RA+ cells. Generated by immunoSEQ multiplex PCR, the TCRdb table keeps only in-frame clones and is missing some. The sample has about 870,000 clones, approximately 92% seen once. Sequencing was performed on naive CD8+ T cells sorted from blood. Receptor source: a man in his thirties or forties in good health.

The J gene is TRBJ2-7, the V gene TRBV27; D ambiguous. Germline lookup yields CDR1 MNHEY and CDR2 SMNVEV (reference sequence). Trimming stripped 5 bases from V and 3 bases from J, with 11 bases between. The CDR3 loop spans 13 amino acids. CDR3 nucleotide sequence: TGTGCCAGCAGTCCCCGTCGGGTCTACGAGCAGTACTTC. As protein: CASSPRRVYEQYF.

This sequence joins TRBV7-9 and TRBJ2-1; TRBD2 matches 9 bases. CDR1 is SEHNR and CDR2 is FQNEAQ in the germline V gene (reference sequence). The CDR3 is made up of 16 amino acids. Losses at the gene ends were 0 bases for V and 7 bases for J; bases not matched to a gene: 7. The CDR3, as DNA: TGTGCCAGCAGCTTAGCTCTTAGCGGGAGTATAAATGAGCAGTTCTTC. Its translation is CASSLALSGSINEQFF.

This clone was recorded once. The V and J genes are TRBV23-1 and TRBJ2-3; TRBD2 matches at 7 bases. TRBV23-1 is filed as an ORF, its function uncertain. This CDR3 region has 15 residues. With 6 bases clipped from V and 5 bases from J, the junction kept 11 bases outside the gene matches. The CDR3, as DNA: TGCGCCAGCAGCTCTAGCGGACCACCCGGAGATACGCAGTATTTT. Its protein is CASSSSGPPGDTQYF.

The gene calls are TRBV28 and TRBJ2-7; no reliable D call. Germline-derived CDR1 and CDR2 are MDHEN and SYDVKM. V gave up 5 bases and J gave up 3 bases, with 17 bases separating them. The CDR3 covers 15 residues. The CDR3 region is CASSVLRLGDYEQYF. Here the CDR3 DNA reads TGTGCCAGCAGTGTTCTAAGACTTGGAGACTACGAGCAGTACTTC.